This T cell receptor (beta chain) was documented in a study of cytomegalovirus exposure and HLA in healthy donors. PCR was performed using 60 Vbeta and 13 Jbeta primers. Sequencing was performed with immunoSEQ multiplex PCR; in TCRdb, only in-frame clones are kept and a portion is missing. The data contain roughly 150,000 clones, roughly 80% of them singletons. This clone was recorded only once. V dropped 5 bases and J dropped 7 bases, with 22 bases sitting between them. The germline V gene has CDR1 SGHVS and CDR2 FQNEAQ. The CDR3 has 16 residues. Sequencing was performed on PBMCs. V and J are TRBV7-8 and TRBJ2-3; unclear D gene. The TCR originated in a male donor in good health and CMV-seronegative. This CDR3 is CASSPVQVPQSNTQYF. CDR3 nucleotides: TGTGCCAGCAGCCCCGTCCAGGTTCCTCAATCAAATACGCAGTATTTT.